Sequencing of this T cell receptor beta chain was carried out in a study of blood T cells in healthy people across ages. Study summary: Capturing about one barcoded beta molecule per two T cells was achieved by template switching.

Total RNA was extracted at no less than 6 micrograms per sample. This clonotype showed up just a few times. Combining a sample-barcoded 5' primer with a J-beta primer mix, a second PCR ran for 7 to 11 cycles. TCRdb reanalysed the 5' RACE reads using MiXCR and keeps one entry per CDR3 protein. The sample contains 550,000 to 750,000 distinct CDR3 sequences, more than 20% of which appear only once. The sequenced sample was blood. The receptor was isolated from a man aged 65-85 years in good health.

The CDR3 DNA sequence: TGTGCCAGCAGCCCAACAGGGGGCCCCATTCCAGATACGCAGTATTTT. As protein: CASSPTGGPIPDTQYF. The chain links TRBV7-2 to TRBJ2-3, with TRBD1 matching 9 bases. The junction had 10 bases not matched to a gene; V was cut back by 5 bases and J by 4 bases. The CDR3 runs 16 residues. CDR1 and CDR2 (germline): SGHTA, FQGNSA. The complete variable domain, with remaining parts taken from reference TRBV7-2 and TRBJ2-3, reads GAGVSQSPSNKVTEKGKDVELRCDPISGHTALYWYRQSLGQGLEFLIYFQGNSAPDKSGLPSDRFSAERTGGSVSTLTIQRTQQEDSAVYLCASSPTGGPIPDTQYFGPGTRLTVL.